This T cell receptor beta chain emerged from a study of a mutant IDH1 vaccine in newly diagnosed glioma. In the study overall: Following radiotherapy alone, or alongside temozolomide cycles, vaccination was started after an interval of 4-6 weeks. Patients had received radiotherapy, temozolomide, or both previously, most receiving both. Study results and caveats: Any relationship between pseudoprogression and changes in top peripheral T cell clonotypes seemed absent.

Worth noting for this clone: What it recognizes is unknown.

The table came from immunoSEQ multiplex PCR; TCRdb's copy has only in-frame clones and leaves some out. The repertoire holds tens of thousands of clones, with 75% to 85% as singletons. Time point denoted: week 11, during vaccination. The vaccine gave 300 ug of a 20-mer mutant IDH1 peptide subcutaneously per dose. Patients carried new grade 3 or 4 IDH1-mutant astrocytomas lacking nuclear ATRX. The receptor's source is a man in his thirties or forties with glioma. Sequencing was performed on PBMCs, taken from a glioma patient whose treatment included an IDH1 peptide vaccine.

The chain's CDR3 is CASSIGQGVQETQYF. CDR3 bases: TGTGCCAGTAGTATAGGACAGGGAGTACAAGAGACCCAGTACTTC. The V gene is TRBV19, the J gene TRBJ2-5; 7 nucleotides agree with TRBD1. The germline V gene has CDR1 LNHDA and CDR2 SQIVND (reference sequence). This CDR3 contains 15 residues. J was trimmed by 2 bases and V by 1 base; bases with no gene match: 4.